One sample yielded the 12 T cell receptor beta chains listed below, sequenced in a study of blood T cell repertoires in COVID-19. The table came from immunoSEQ multiplex PCR; TCRdb's copy has only in-frame clones and leaves some out. This sample has 150,000 or so clones, with over 70% found just once. Sequenced material: PBMCs or T cells enriched from blood (not recorded which). Source of these receptors: a man between 65 and 85 years old who had been exposed to COVID-19.

The chain couples TRBV18 to TRBJ1-4, with D unclear. Trimming removed 6 bases at V and 0 bases at J, with 8 bases between. CDR1 is KGHSH, CDR2 LQKENI, per germline. The CDR3 is 14 residues long. CDR3 nucleotide sequence: TGTGCCAGCTCCCCCGGGGCAACTAATGAAAAACTGTTTTTT. This encodes CASSPGATNEKLFF.

This sequence joins TRBV24-1 and TRBJ2-2, with TRBD1 matching over 8 bases. Per the germline V gene, CDR1 is KGHDR and CDR2 is SFDVKD. The CDR3 contains 16 residues. V trimming: 3 bases; J trimming: 4 bases; junction bases outside the gene matches: 6. CDR3 sequence reads: CATSDPRTGFTGELFF. The CDR3 region has the DNA TGTGCCACCAGTGATCCCCGGACAGGGTTCACCGGGGAGCTGTTTTTT.

The CDR3 sequence is CASSLGDREVSPLHF. The CDR3 DNA sequence: TGTGCCAGCAGCTTGGGCGACAGGGAGGTTTCACCCCTCCACTTT. This chain connects TRBV5-6 to TRBJ1-6, with 7 bases matching TRBD1. The CDR3 contains 15 residues. V dropped 0 bases and J dropped 9; count of bases not matched to a gene: 6. Germline V lookup: CDR1 SGHDT, CDR2 YYEEEE.

This clone occurred a few times. This chain joins TRBV7-8 and TRBJ2-7; possible D gene TRBD1, 6 bases. This CDR3 is built from 14 residues. From germline, CDR1 is SGHVS and CDR2 FQNEAQ. V lost 4 bases and J 9 bases, leaving 19 bases between the germline ends. The CDR3 sequence: CASSYDRPVLVQYF. CDR3 DNA: TGTGCCAGCAGCTACGACAGGCCCGTCCTCGTGCAGTACTTC.

The chain has TRBV5-1 and TRBJ2-3, with 8 positions matching TRBD2. From germline, CDR1 is SGHRS and CDR2 YFSETQ. The CDR3 contains 16 residues. Trimming cost V 0 bases and J 0 bases; bases outside gene matches: 3. The CDR3 loop reads CASSLDGGRSTDTQYF. In DNA form, the CDR3 reads TGCGCCAGCAGCTTGGACGGCGGGAGGAGCACAGATACGCAGTATTTT.

This clone has more than one count but fewer than ten. The chain carries TRBV4-3 and TRBJ1-1; TRBD1 might be the D (5 bases). Trimming left V 4 bases short and J 1 base short, with 10 bases between. CDR1 LGHNA and CDR2 YSLEER come from the germline V gene. The CDR3 has 14 residues. CDR3 sequence: CASSRGLPNTEAFF. CDR3 in DNA: TGCGCCAGCAGCCGGGGACTTCCGAACACTGAAGCTTTCTTT.

This rearrangement joins TRBV9 to TRBJ1-1; D is unresolved. Germline CDR1 SGDLS, CDR2 YYNGEE. V lost 0 bases to trimming and J lost 1 base, with 4 bases between them. CDR3 length: 13 amino acids. The CDR3 sequence is CASSVAQNTEAFF. The CDR3 nucleotides read TGTGCCAGCAGCGTAGCACAGAACACTGAAGCTTTCTTT.

This clone was counted once. The genes are TRBV9 and TRBJ2-7; possibly TRBD1 for D (6 bases). V lost 4 bases and J 4 bases, leaving 12 bases between the germline ends. CDR3 length: 13 residues. Germline V CDR1 and CDR2: SGDLS, YYNGEE. The CDR3 bases are TGTGCCAGCAGCCCTCAGGACAGTTACGAGCAGTACTTC. Translated: CASSPQDSYEQYF.

This clone was seen repeatedly, ten times or more. The chain recombines TRBV2 with TRBJ1-3; D remains unclear. From germline, CDR1 is SNHLY and CDR2 FYNNEI. V shed 2 bases and J shed 0 bases, with 11 bases lying between them. This CDR3 has 16 amino acids. Here the CDR3 reads CASSESLAVSGNTIYF. CDR3 DNA sequence: TGTGCCAGCAGTGAAAGTCTGGCAGTCTCTGGAAACACCATATATTTT.

This chain joins TRBV7-9 and TRBJ1-2; a possible D gene is TRBD1 (6 bases). Germline loops: CDR1 SEHNR, CDR2 FQNEAQ (reference sequence). V was cut by 1 base and J by 0 bases, with 18 bases left in between. The CDR3 contains 18 residues. This chain's CDR3 is CASSLGLGQGQSNYGYTF. The CDR3 DNA follows: TGTGCCAGCAGCTTAGGCCTGGGGCAGGGACAATCTAACTATGGCTACACCTTC.

This clone showed up just once. This rearrangement joins TRBV27 to TRBJ1-5; 8 nucleotides line up with TRBD1. The CDR3 runs 15 residues. Germline V gives CDR1 MNHEY, CDR2 SMNVEV (reference sequence). The V segment lost 6 bases and the J segment 2 bases; nucleotides outside the gene matches: 6. CDR3 region: CASSPTGDGNQPQHF. The CDR3, as DNA: TGTGCCAGCAGCCCGACAGGGGACGGCAATCAGCCCCAGCATTTT.

The rearrangement links TRBV3-1 (or the pseudogene TRBV3-2) to TRBJ1-6; 8 bases are a match to TRBD1. The CDR3 extends over 14 amino acids. Germline-derived CDR1 and CDR2 are LGHDT and YNNKEL (reference sequence). The V segment lost 3 bases and the J segment 9 bases; nucleotides outside the gene matches: 4. The CDR3 reads CASSQGGQGSPLHF. The CDR3 DNA is TGTGCCAGCAGCCAGGGTGGACAGGGTTCACCCCTCCACTTT.